The entry that follows covers one T cell receptor beta chain sequence. The antigen remains unidentified. Expressed TCRB transcripts were sequenced, since all the RNA that had been isolated was reverse transcribed. The assay was immunoSEQ multiplex PCR, and TCRdb's table has in-frame clones only and misses some. The repertoire holds a few hundred thousand clones, with approximately 16% as singletons. This CDR3 has 14 amino acids. Trimming pared 0 bases from V and 0 bases from J, leaving 4 bases between. Per the germline V gene, CDR1 is KGHSH and CDR2 is LQKENI. This entry belongs to a study of beta chain features in type 1 diabetes. Findings and caveats of the study: In all four CD4+ subsets, TCRB CDR3 length was significantly, moderately reduced in type 1 diabetes.

The material sequenced was naive CD4+ T cells from blood. This receptor was identified in a man aged 30 to 45 with type 1 diabetes. The chain joins TRBV18 to TRBJ2-3; D is unclear. The DNA for the CDR3 is TGTGCCAGCTCACCACCCTGGAGCACAGATACGCAGTATTTT. Its protein is CASSPPWSTDTQYF.